The clone carrying this TCR beta chain was found once. V was shortened by 2 bases and J by 4 bases, with 15 bases between the two germline ends. Per the germline V gene, CDR1 is MNHNY and CDR2 is SVGAGI (reference sequence). CDR3 length: 15 amino acids. The data are from a study of blood T cell repertoires in COVID-19. Study-wide context: The study drew acute and convalescent COVID-19 samples from the United States, Italy and Spain. Sources were T cells, B-cell-depleted T cells, or PBMCs; the material itself was cDNA or gDNA.

In the authors' workflow: The assay estimated nucleated cells by amplifying reference gene primers. TCRdb's table, derived via immunoSEQ multiplex PCR, lists solely in-frame clones and lacks some. V and J calls and clone size are given by that table; D and trimming were obtained from the DNA. The top ten clones hold about 8% of a sample with 150,000 or so clones, 82% of them seen once. The receptor was isolated from a woman aged 70-85 years with acute or convalescent COVID-19. The specimen sequenced was peripheral blood. The V call is TRBV6-6, the J call TRBJ2-7, with TRBD2 as a possible D gene (6 bases). The DNA for the CDR3 is TGTGCCAGCAGTTACATCTCGGAGGGAACTTACGAGCAGTACTTC. Translation gives CASSYISEGTYEQYF.